Sequencing of this T cell receptor beta chain was carried out in a study of blood T cell repertoires in COVID-19. The CDR3 loop spans 15 amino acids. Germline lookup yields CDR1 SGHRS and CDR2 YFSETQ. The V and J ends lost 4 bases and 2 bases, in that order; junction bases with no gene match: 8. Sequencing was performed with immunoSEQ multiplex PCR; in TCRdb, only in-frame clones are kept and a portion is missing. In the table there are 50,000 to 55,000 clones, roughly 90% of which are singletons. The chain has TRBV5-1 and TRBJ1-2, with 7 bases fitting TRBD1. The source material was peripheral blood. This TCR derives from a man older than 75 with acute or convalescent COVID-19. The DNA of the CDR3 is TGCGCCAGCAGCCCCCGACAGGGAAGAAACTATGGCTACACCTTC. It translates to CASSPRQGRNYGYTF.